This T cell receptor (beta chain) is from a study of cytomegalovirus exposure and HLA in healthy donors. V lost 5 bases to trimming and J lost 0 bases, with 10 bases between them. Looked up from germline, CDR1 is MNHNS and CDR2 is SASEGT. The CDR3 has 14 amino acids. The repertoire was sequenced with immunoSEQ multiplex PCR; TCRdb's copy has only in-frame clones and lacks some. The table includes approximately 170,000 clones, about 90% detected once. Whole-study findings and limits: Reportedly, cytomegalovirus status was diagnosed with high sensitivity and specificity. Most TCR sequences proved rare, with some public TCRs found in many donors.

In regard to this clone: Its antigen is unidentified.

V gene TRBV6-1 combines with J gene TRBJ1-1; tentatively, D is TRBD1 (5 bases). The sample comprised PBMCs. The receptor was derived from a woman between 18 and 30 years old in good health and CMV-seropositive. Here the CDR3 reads CASSTDSLNTEAFF. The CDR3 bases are TGTGCCAGCAGTACAGACAGCTTGAACACTGAAGCTTTCTTT.